This T cell receptor beta chain is from a study of blood T cell repertoires in COVID-19. About the study: The analysed material was cDNA or gDNA that came from T cells, B-cell-depleted T cells, or PBMCs.

Seattle researchers signed up patients amid active infection and tracked them longitudinally. V shed 2 bases and J shed 5 bases, with 10 bases lying between them. This CDR3 comprises 13 residues. In germline, CDR1 is GTSNPN, CDR2 SVGIG (reference sequence). Per the authors' pipeline: Nucleated cell number was recorded as an estimate derived from reference gene primer amplification. Generated by immunoSEQ multiplex PCR, the TCRdb table keeps only in-frame clones and is missing some. The DNA was the basis for D and trimming; V, J and clone size are from that table. The sample holds approximately 200,000 clones, under 90% seen once.

The sample comprised peripheral blood. The sequence came from a person between 70 and 80 years old with COVID-19, enrolled during active disease. The V gene is TRBV30, the J gene TRBJ2-1; TRBD2 is a possible D gene (5 bases). The CDR3 DNA follows: TGTGCCTGGAGTCGGTGGGAGAACAATGAGCAGTTCTTC. It yields the protein CAWSRWENNEQFF.